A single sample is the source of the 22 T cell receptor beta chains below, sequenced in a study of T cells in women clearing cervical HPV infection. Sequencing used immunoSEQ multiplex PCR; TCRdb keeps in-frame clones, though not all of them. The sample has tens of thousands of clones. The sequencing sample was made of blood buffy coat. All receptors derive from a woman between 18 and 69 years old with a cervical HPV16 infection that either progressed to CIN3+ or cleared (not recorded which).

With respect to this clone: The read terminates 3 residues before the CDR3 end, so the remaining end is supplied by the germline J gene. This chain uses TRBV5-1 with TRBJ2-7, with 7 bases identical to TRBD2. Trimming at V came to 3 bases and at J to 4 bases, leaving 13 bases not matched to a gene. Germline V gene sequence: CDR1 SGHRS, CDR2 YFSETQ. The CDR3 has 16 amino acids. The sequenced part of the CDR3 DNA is TGCGCCAGCAGCTATCGGTTGGGCGGGAGCAATTACGAG. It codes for CASSYRLGGSNYE. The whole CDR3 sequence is CASSYRLGGSNYEQYF.

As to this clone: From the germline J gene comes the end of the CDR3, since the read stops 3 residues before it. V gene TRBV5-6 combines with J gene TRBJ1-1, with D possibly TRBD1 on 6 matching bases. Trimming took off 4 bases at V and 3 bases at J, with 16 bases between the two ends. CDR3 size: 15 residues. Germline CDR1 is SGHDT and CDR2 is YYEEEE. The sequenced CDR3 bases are TGTGCCAGCAGCCGAGAGGGGGGGAGGGACACTGAA. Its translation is CASSREGGRDTE. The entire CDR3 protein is CASSREGGRDTEAFF.

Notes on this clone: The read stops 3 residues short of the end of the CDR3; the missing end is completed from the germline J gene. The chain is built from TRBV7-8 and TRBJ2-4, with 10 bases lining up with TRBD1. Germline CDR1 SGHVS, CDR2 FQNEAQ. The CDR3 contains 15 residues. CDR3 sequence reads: CASSLLSGTGAPQYF. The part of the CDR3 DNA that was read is TGTGCCAGCAGCTTATTATCGGGGACAGGGGCCCCT.

The CDR3 sequence: CASSVEGRYGYTF. CDR3 bases read: TGTGCCAGCAGTGTCGAAGGGCGCTATGGC. The chain uses TRBV2 and TRBJ1-2; D is uncertain. The DNA ends 3 residues before the CDR3 does, and the rest of the CDR3 is filled in from the germline J gene. Germline V CDR1 and CDR2: SNHLY, FYNNEI. V lost 4 bases, J lost 4 bases, and 10 bases lay in between. This CDR3 comprises 13 residues.

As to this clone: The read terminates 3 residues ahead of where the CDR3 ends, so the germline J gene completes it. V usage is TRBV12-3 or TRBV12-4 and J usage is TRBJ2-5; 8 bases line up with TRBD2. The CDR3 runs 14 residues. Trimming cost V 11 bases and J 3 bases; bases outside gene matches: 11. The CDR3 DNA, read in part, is TGTGCCTCGGGAGGGGGGGCCAAAAAAGAGACC. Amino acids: CASGGGAKKET. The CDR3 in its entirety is CASGGGAKKETQYF.

CDR3 DNA (partial): TGTGCCAGCAGCTCCACAGGGGTCACCGGGGAG. This translates into CASSSTGVTGE. In full, the CDR3 reads CASSSTGVTGELFF. The chain employs TRBV7-2 and TRBJ2-2; TRBD1 aligns across 7 bases. The read comes to an end 3 residues before the CDR3 does, leaving the germline J gene to fill in the end. The J segment lost 4 bases and the V segment lost 4 bases, leaving 3 bases of the junction unmatched. This CDR3 has 14 amino acids. Germline CDR1 reads SGHTA; CDR2 reads FQGNSA. Using reference TRBV7-2 and TRBJ2-2 for the parts outside the CDR3, the full variable domain is GAGVSQSPSNKVTEKGKDVELRCDPISGHTALYWYRQSLGQGLEFLIYFQGNSAPDKSGLPSDRFSAERTGGSVSTLTIQRTQQEDSAVYLCASSSTGVTGELFFGEGSRLTVL.

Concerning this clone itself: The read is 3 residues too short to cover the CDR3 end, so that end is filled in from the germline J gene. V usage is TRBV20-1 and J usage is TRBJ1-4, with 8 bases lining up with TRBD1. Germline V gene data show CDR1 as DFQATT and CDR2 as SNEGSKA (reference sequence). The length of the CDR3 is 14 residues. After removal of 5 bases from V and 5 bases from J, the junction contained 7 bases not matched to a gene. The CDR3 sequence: CSASSGTGNEKLFF. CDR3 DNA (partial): TGCAGTGCTTCCTCCGGGACAGGCAATGAAAAA.

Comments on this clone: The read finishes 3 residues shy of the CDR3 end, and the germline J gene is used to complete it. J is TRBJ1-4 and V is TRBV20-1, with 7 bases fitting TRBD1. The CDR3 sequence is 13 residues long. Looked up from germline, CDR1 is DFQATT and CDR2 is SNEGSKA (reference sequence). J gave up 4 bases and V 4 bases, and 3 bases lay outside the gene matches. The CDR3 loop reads CSAIYRGNEKLFF. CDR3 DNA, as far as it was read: TGCAGTGCTATTTACAGGGGTAATGAAAAA.

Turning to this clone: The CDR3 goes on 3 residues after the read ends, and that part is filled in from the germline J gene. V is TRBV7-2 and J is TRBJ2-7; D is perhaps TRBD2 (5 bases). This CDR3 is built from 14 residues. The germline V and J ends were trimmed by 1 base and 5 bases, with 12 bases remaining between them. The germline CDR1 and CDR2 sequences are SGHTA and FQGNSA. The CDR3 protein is CASSLGGLVHEQYF. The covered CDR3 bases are TGTGCCAGCAGCTTAGGCGGGTTGGTTCACGAG.

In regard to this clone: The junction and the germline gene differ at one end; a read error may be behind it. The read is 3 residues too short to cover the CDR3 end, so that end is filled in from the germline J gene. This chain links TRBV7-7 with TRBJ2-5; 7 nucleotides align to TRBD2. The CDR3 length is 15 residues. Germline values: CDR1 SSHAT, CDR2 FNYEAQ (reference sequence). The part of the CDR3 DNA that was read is TGTGCTAGCAGCTTAGGTAGCGGGCCCCAAGAGACC. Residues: CASSLGSGPQET. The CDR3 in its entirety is CASSLGSGPQETQYF.

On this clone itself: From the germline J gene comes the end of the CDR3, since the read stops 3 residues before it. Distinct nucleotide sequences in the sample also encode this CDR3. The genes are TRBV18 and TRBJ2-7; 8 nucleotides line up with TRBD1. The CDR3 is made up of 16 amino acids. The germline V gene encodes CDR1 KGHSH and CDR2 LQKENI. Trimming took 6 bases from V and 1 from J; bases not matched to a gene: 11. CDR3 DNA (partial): TGTGCCAGCTCGCCATACGACAGGGGATTTTCCTACGAG. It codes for CASSPYDRGFSYE. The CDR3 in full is CASSPYDRGFSYEQYF.

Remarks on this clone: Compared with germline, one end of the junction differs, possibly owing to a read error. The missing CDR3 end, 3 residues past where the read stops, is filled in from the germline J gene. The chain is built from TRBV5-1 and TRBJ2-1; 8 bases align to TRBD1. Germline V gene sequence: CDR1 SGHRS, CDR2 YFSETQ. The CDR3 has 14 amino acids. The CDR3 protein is CASSTDRVYSEQFF. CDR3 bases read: TGCGCCAGCAGCACGGACAGGGTATACAGTGAG.

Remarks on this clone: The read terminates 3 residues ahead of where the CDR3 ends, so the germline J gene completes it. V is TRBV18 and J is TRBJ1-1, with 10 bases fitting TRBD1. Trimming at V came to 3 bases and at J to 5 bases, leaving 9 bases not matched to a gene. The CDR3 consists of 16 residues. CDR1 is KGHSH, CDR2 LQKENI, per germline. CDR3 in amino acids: CASSPRRQGARTEAFF. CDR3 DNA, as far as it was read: TGTGCCAGCTCACCCAGACGACAGGGGGCGAGGACTGAA.

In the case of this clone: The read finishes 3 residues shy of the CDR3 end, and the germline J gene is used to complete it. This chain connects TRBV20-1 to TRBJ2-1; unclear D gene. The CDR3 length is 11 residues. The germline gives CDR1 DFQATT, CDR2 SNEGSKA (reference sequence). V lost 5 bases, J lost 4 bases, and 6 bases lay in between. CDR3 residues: CSARNYNEQFF. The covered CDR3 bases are TGCAGTGCTCGTAATTACAATGAG.

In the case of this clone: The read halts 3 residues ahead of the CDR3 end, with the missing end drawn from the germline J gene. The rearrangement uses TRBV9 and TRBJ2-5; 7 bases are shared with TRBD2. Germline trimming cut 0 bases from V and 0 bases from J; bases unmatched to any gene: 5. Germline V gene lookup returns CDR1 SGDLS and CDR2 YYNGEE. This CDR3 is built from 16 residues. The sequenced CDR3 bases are TGTGCCAGCAGCGTAGGTGGGGGGGGGAACCAAGAGACC. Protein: CASSVGGGGNQET. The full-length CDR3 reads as CASSVGGGGNQETQYF.

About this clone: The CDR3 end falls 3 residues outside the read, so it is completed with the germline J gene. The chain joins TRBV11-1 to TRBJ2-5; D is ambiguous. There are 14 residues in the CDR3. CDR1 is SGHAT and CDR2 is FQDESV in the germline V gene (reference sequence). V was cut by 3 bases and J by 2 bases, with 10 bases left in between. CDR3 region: CASSFVSGQETQYF. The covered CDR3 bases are TGTGCCAGCAGCTTTGTTTCCGGGCAAGAGACC.

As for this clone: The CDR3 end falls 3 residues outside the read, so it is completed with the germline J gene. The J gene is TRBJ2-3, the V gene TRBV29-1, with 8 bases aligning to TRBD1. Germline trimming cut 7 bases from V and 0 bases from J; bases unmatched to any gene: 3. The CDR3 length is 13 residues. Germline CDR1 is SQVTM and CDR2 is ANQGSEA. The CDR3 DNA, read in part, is TGCAGCGCTGGACAGGGCAGCACAGATACG. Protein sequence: CSAGQGSTDT. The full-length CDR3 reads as CSAGQGSTDTQYF.

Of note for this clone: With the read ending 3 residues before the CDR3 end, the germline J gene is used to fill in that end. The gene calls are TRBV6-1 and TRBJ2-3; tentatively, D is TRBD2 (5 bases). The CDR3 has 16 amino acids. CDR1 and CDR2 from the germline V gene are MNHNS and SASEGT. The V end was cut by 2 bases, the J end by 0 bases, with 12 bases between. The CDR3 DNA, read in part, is TGTGCCAGCAGTGAAAGCGGCTATTTTAGCACAGATACG. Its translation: CASSESGYFSTDT. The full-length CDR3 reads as CASSESGYFSTDTQYF.

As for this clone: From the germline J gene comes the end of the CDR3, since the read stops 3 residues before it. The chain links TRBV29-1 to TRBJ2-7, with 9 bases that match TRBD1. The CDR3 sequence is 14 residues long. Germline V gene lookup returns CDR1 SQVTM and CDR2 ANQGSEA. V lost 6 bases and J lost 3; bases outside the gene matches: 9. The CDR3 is CSVAGGQGSYEQYF. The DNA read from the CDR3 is TGCAGCGTGGCCGGCGGACAGGGGAGCTACGAG.

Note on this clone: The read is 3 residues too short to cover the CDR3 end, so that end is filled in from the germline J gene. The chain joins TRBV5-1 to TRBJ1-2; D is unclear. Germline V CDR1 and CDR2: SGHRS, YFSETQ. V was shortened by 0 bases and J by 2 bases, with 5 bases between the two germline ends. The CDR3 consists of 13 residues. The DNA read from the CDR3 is TGCGCCAGCAGCTTGGAAGGGAACTATGGC. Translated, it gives CASSLEGNYG. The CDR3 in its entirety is CASSLEGNYGYTF.

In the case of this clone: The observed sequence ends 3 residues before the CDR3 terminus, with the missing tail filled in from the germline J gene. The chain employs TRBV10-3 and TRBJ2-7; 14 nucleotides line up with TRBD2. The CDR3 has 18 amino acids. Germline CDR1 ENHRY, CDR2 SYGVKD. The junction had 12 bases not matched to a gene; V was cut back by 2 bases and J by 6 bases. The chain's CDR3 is CAISEEVGLAGGSREQYF. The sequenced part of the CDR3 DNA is TGTGCCATCAGTGAGGAGGTCGGACTAGCGGGAGGCTCTCGCGAG.

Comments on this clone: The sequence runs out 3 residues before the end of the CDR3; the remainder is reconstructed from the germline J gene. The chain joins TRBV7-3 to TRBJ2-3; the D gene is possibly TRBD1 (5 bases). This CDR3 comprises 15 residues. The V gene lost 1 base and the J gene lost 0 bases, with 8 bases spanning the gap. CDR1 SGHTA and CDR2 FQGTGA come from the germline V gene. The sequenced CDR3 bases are TGTGCCAGCAGCTTAATGGGGCCTAGCACAGATACG. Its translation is CASSLMGPSTDT. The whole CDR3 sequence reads CASSLMGPSTDTQYF.